The entry that follows covers one T cell receptor beta chain sequence. This specimen comes from a study of blood T cell repertoires in COVID-19. Study information: T cells, B-cell-depleted T cells, or PBMCs provided the cDNA or gDNA that served as material.

Germline V CDR1 and CDR2: ENHRY, SYGVKD. The CDR3 is 14 residues long. Trimming shortened V by 3 bases and J by 0 bases, and 6 bases separated the two germline ends. Under the authors' procedure: Reference gene primer amplification in the assay estimated nucleated cell counts. Profiling relied on immunoSEQ multiplex PCR, and the TCRdb table lists in-frame clones only, not all of them. V and J calls and clone size follow that table, whereas D and trimming were derived from the DNA. This sample has roughly 140,000 clones, with about 79% found just once. The gene calls are TRBV10-3 and TRBJ1-5, with unresolved D. The clonotype was recovered from a woman between 50 and 59 years old with acute or convalescent COVID-19. Material: peripheral blood. This CDR3 is CAISDWSSNQPQHF. The CDR3 DNA is TGTGCCATCAGTGATTGGAGTAGCAATCAGCCCCAGCATTTT.